Following are 21 T cell receptor beta chains from one sample sequenced in a study of CXCR3-negative and CXCR3-positive naive CD8 T cells. UMI-tagged TRB cDNA libraries were built via 5' RACE. TCRdb re-called the 5' RACE reads; one entry per CDR3 protein, DNA not given. This listing includes roughly 39,000 distinct CDR3 sequences. The sequenced material came from memory CD8+ T cells from blood. The receptors shown here come from a human donor in good health. Some clones in this sample may be carry-over from other donors' samples.

This chain uses TRBV6-5 with TRBJ2-1; TCRdb designates TRBD1, a call that cannot be tested without DNA. Germline CDR1 MNHEY, CDR2 SVGAGI. The CDR3 spans 14 residues. The CDR3 region is CASSFGQGDNEQFF.

This chain links TRBV29-1 with TRBJ1-1. The CDR3 is made up of 11 amino acids. The germline CDR1 and CDR2 sequences are SQVTM and ANQGSEA. The CDR3 region is CSVEDRTEAFF.

The CDR3 protein is CSARAERMNTEAFF. The chain links TRBV20-1 to TRBJ1-1. Germline V gene data show CDR1 as DFQATT and CDR2 as SNEGSKA (reference sequence). There are 14 residues in the CDR3.

V is TRBV12-3 or TRBV12-4 and J is TRBJ1-4; TCRdb indicates TRBD1, and absent DNA this call remains unverified. The CDR3 consists of 13 residues. CDR3: CASSHPQGEKLFF.

This chain uses TRBV28 with TRBJ2-5; TCRdb gives TRBD2 as the D gene, but with no DNA this cannot be confirmed. This CDR3 is built from 15 residues. Germline-derived CDR1 and CDR2 are MDHEN and SYDVKM. The chain's CDR3 is CASSLASGGRETQYF.

V and J are TRBV11-2 and TRBJ2-1. Germline loops: CDR1 SGHAT, CDR2 FQNNGV. The CDR3 contains 11 residues. The CDR3 sequence: CASSFGSEQFF.

The chain couples TRBV12-3 or TRBV12-4 to TRBJ2-5; no DNA is available, so the TRBD1 call from TCRdb remains unchecked. There are 15 residues in the CDR3. The CDR3 protein is CASSLGGGVQETQYF.

This chain joins TRBV15 and TRBJ2-7; as DNA is missing, the TRBD1 call by TCRdb cannot be tested. CDR1 and CDR2 (germline): LNHNV, YYDKDF (reference sequence). CDR3 size: 14 residues. CDR3 region: CATSKSTGVHEQYF. The full variable domain, with the rest looked up from reference TRBV15 and TRBJ2-7, is DAMVIQNPRYQVTQFGKPVTLSCSQTLNHNVMYWYQQKSSQAPKLLFHYYDKDFNNEADTPDNFQSRRPNTSFCFLDIRSPGLGDTAMYLCATSKSTGVHEQYFGPGTRLTVT.

V gene TRBV7-9 combines with J gene TRBJ1-1. Germline V lookup: CDR1 SEHNR, CDR2 FQNEAQ (reference sequence). The CDR3 runs to 13 residues. CDR3 sequence: CASTNGMGTEAFF. The whole variable domain, filled in from reference TRBV7-9 and TRBJ1-1, reads DTGVSQNPRHKITKRGQNVTFRCDPISEHNRLYWYRQTLGQGPEFLTYFQNEAQLEKSRLLSDRFSAERPKGSFSTLEIQRTEQGDSAMYLCASTNGMGTEAFFGQGTRLTVV.

The chain has TRBV7-9 and TRBJ2-7; TCRdb proposes TRBD2, but this gene call is untestable without DNA. From germline, CDR1 is SEHNR and CDR2 FQNEAQ (reference sequence). This CDR3 spans 18 amino acids. CDR3 region: CASSHVGSGGEVASEQYF. The entire variable domain, with the rest obtained from reference TRBV7-9 and TRBJ2-7, is as follows: DTGVSQNPRHKITKRGQNVTFRCDPISEHNRLYWYRQTLGQGPEFLTYFQNEAQLEKSRLLSDRFSAERPKGSFSTLEIQRTEQGDSAMYLCASSHVGSGGEVASEQYFGPGTRLTVT.

V and J are TRBV6-4 and TRBJ1-2; the TCRdb D gene call, TRBD1, has no DNA to confirm it. This CDR3 is 16 amino acids long. CDR1 is MRHNA and CDR2 is SNTAGT in the germline V gene. The CDR3 spells CASSDSGQGTRYGYTF.

The rearrangement uses TRBV6-2 or TRBV6-3 and TRBJ1-2. Germline V gene sequence: CDR1 MNHEY, CDR2 SVGEGT. This CDR3 is 15 amino acids long. CDR3 sequence reads: CASSYDGDGNYGYTF.

The chain carries TRBV12-5 and TRBJ2-2; the D call from TCRdb, TRBD1, cannot be confirmed without DNA. The CDR3 runs 16 residues. In germline, CDR1 is LGHNT, CDR2 FRNRAP. The CDR3 here is CASGPPRQRNTGELFF.

The chain joins TRBV2 to TRBJ1-1. The CDR3 length is 13 residues. Per germline, CDR1 SNHLY and CDR2 FYNNEI. CDR3: CASSTHPHTEAFF.

The CDR3 sequence is CSAEKDGYEQYF. This chain joins TRBV29-1 and TRBJ2-7. The length of the CDR3 is 12 residues. CDR1 and CDR2 from the germline V gene are SQVTM and ANQGSEA.

The CDR3 sequence: CASRQGTYEQYF. The chain employs TRBV7-9 and TRBJ2-7; as DNA is missing, the TRBD1 call by TCRdb cannot be tested. This CDR3 comprises 12 residues. Per germline, CDR1 SEHNR and CDR2 FQNEAQ (reference sequence).

The chain uses TRBV20-1 and TRBJ2-2; TCRdb's D call of TRBD2 is untestable without DNA. The CDR3 extends over 14 amino acids. CDR1 DFQATT and CDR2 SNEGSKA come from the germline V gene (reference sequence). CDR3 sequence reads: CSASPWEGTGELFF.

The V call is TRBV7-9, the J call TRBJ1-1; absent DNA, TCRdb's TRBD1 call cannot be checked. Per the germline V gene, CDR1 is SEHNR and CDR2 is FQNEAQ (reference sequence). The CDR3 covers 16 residues. Here the CDR3 reads CASSNFPARVNTEAFF.

The genes are TRBV27 and TRBJ2-7. Germline CDR1 MNHEY, CDR2 SMNVEV (reference sequence). CDR3 length: 13 residues. CDR3: CASSFGSRYEQYF.

The rearrangement joins TRBV5-1 to TRBJ2-7; TCRdb indicates TRBD2, and absent DNA this call remains unverified. The CDR3 consists of 14 residues. Germline V gives CDR1 SGHRS, CDR2 YFSETQ. This CDR3 is CASSLDRGGYEQYF.

The V and J genes are TRBV3-1 and TRBJ2-5. Per germline, CDR1 LGHDT and CDR2 YNNKEL (reference sequence). This CDR3 region has 16 residues. The CDR3 spells CASSQGGLWAQETQYF.